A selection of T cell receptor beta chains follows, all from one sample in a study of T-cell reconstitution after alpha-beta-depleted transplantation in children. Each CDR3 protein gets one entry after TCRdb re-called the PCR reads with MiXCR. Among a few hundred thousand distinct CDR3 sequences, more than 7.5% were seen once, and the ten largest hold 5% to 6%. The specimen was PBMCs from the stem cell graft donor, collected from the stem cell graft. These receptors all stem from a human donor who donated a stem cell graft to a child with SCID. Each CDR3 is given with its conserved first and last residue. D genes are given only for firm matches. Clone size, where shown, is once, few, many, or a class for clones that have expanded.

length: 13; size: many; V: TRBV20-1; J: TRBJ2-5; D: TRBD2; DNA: TGCAGTGCAGAGAGCGGGGCTCAAGAGACCCAGTACTTC; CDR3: CSAESGAQETQYF
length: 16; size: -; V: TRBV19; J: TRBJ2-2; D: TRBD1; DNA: TGTGCCAGTAGAAGTCTGAGACAGGGGGTCACCGGGGAGCTGTTTTTT; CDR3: CASRSLRQGVTGELFF
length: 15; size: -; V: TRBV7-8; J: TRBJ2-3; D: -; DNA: TGTGCCAGCAGCTTAGGGCCGGAATGGGCAGATACGCAGTATTTT; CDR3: CASSLGPEWADTQYF
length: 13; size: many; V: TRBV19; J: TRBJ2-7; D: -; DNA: TGTGCCAGTAGTATAGGAAACGGCTACGAGCAGTACTTC; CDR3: CASSIGNGYEQYF
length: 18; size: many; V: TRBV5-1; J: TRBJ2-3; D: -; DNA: TGCGCCAGCAGTCAAGGAGGCTCGAACGGGGGCTACACAGATACGCAGTATTTT; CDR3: CASSQGGSNGGYTDTQYF
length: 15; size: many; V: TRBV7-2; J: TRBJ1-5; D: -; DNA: TGTGCCAGCAGCGTGGGGGGGTTAAGCAATCAGCCCCAGCATTTT; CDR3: CASSVGGLSNQPQHF
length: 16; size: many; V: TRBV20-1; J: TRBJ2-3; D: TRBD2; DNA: TGCAGTGCTGGAGGAGGGACTAGCGGGTACACAGATACGCAGTATTTT; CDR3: CSAGGGTSGYTDTQYF
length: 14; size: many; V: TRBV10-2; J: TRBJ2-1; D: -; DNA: TGCGCCAGCAGTGAAACAGGGTCCTACAATGAGCAGTTCTTC; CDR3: CASSETGSYNEQFF
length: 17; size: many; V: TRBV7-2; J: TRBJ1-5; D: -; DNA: TGTGCCAGCAGCTCACGGGGAGCCGGGTTCTTATATCAGCCCCAGCATTTT; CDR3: CASSSRGAGFLYQPQHF
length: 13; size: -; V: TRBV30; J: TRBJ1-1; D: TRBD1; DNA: TGTGCCTGGCACCGGGACAGGCCCACTGAAGCTTTCTTT; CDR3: CAWHRDRPTEAFF
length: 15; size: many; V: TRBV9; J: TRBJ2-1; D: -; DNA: TGTGCCAGCAGCGTAGATACTGGAACCTACAATGAGCAGTTCTTC; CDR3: CASSVDTGTYNEQFF
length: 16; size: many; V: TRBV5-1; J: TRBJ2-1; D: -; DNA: TGCGCCAGCAGCTTGGCCGGGCACAGAACCTACAATGAGCAGTTCTTC; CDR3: CASSLAGHRTYNEQFF
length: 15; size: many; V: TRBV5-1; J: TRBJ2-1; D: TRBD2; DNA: TGCGCCAGCAGCTTGGGGACTAGCGGGTACAATGAGCAGTTCTTC; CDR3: CASSLGTSGYNEQFF
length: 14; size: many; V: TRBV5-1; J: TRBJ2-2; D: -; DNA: TGCGCCAGTTATACGGCCTCGAACACCGGGGAGCTGTTTTTT; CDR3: CASYTASNTGELFF
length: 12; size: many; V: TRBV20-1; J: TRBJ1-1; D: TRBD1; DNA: TGCAGTCAGACAGGGGTAGGCACTGAAGCTTTCTTT; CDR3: CSQTGVGTEAFF
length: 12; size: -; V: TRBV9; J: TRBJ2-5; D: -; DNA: TGTGCCAGCAGCCCGCACCAAGAGACCCAGTACTTC; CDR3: CASSPHQETQYF
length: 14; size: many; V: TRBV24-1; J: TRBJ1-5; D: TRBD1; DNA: TGTGCCACCAGTGATCCGACAGGGGCCCAGCCCCAGCATTTT; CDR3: CATSDPTGAQPQHF
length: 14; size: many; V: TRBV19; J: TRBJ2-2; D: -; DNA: TGTGCTTCCCGTTCGGCAGCGAACACCGGGGAGCTGTTTTTT; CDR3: CASRSAANTGELFF
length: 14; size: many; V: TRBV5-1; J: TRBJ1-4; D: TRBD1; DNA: TGCGCCAGCAGCCGGACAGGGGAGAATGAAAAACTGTTTTTT; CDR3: CASSRTGENEKLFF
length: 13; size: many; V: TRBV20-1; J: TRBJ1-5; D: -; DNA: TGCAGTGCTCCAGGGGATGGGGGACAGCCCCAGCATTTT; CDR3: CSAPGDGGQPQHF
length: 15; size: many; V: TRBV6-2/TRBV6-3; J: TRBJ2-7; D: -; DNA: TGTGCCAGCAGTTACTCCGGGTCCAGGGCCTACGAGCAGTACTTC; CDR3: CASSYSGSRAYEQYF
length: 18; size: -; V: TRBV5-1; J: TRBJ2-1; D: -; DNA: TGCGCCAGCAGCTTGGATCCCCGGGGGACGCCGACCTACAATGAGCAGTTCTTC; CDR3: CASSLDPRGTPTYNEQFF
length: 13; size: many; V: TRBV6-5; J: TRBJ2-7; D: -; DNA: TGTGCCAGCAGTTTGGGGATATACTACGAGCAGTACTTC; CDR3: CASSLGIYYEQYF